This TCR beta chain is drawn from a study of Ad26.COV2.S vaccination and SARS-CoV-2 variants. Overall study results and limits: Substantial breadth was reportedly displayed by spike-specific CD8+ and CD4+ T cell responses after vaccination.

Some clones are missing from TCRdb's copy, which holds only in-frame ones; the method was immunoSEQ multiplex PCR. The data show some 500,000 clones, nearly 90% seen once. Treatment of the sample: some 20 received Ad26.COV2.S at low or high dose, single or two shots; five or six received placebo; per-sample allocation not given. After the first vaccine or placebo injection, samples were drawn on day 63. This clone was seen just once. Its antigen is as yet unknown. The input for sequencing was peripheral blood, taken in a trial of Ad26.COV2.S vaccine versus placebo. The source of this sequence is a person aged 18-60 years who received the Ad26.COV2.S COVID-19 vaccine or a placebo.

The CDR3 coding sequence is TGTGCCAGCAGTGAAGCTGTTTACGGACGCTCCTATAATTCACCCCTCCACTTT. It encodes CASSEAVYGRSYNSPLHF. The chain recombines TRBV6-1 with TRBJ1-6; D gene ambiguous. Germline V gene data show CDR1 as MNHNS and CDR2 as SASEGT. V was shortened by 0 bases and J by 0 bases, with 12 bases between the two germline ends. The CDR3 has 18 residues.